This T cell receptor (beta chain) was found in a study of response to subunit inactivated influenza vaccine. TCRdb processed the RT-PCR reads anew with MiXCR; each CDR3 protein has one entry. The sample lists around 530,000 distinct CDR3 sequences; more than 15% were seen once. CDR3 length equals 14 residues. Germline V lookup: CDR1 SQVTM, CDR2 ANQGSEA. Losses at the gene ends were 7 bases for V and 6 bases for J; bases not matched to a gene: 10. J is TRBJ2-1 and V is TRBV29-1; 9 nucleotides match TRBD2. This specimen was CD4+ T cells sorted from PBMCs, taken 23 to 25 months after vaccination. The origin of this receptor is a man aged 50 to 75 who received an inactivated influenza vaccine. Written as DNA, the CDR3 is TGCAGCGCTGACCGGGGCGGGAGGGCCAATGAGCAGTTCTTC. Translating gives CSADRGGRANEQFF.